The rows below give T cell receptor beta chains drawn from one sample of a study of blood T cell repertoires in COVID-19. Here immunoSEQ multiplex PCR was the method, and the copy in TCRdb shows in-frame clones only, minus some. The data contain 350,000 to 450,000 clones, about 86% of them singletons. Sequencing was performed on peripheral blood. The receptors originated from a woman aged 60-70 years with COVID-19, enrolled during active disease. CDR3s include the opening cysteine and the closing phenylalanine or tryptophan. Fields, in order: V gene, clone size, J gene, D gene, CDR3 DNA, CDR3 protein. D genes are given only for firm matches. Some rows mark clone size as missing; the rest say once, few, many or name a class of expanded clone.

>TRBV12-3/TRBV12-4|.|TRBJ2-7|TRBD1
TGTGCCAGCACTAGGACAGGGGTGTACGAGCAGTACTTC
CASTRTGVYEQYF
>TRBV10-3|.|TRBJ2-5|TRBD2
TGTGCCATCAGTTCTAGCGGGGATGGAGAGACCCAGTACTTC
CAISSSGDGETQYF
>TRBV9|few|TRBJ2-2|TRBD2
TGTGCCAGCAGCGACACGGGGGGGCTGGGCACCGGGGAGCTGTTTTTT
CASSDTGGLGTGELFF
>TRBV28|.|TRBJ1-4|TRBD1
TGTGCCAGCAGGATCGCGGACAGGCCCTATGAAAAACTGTTTTTT
CASRIADRPYEKLFF
>TRBV3-1/TRBV3-2|many|TRBJ2-1|TRBD1
TGTGCCAGCAGCCGGGCCCGGACAGGGTACAATGAGCAGTTCTTC
CASSRARTGYNEQFF
>TRBV6-5|.|TRBJ1-1|.
TGTGCCAGCAACCTGGTGCCAGGGAACACTGAAGCTTTCTTT
CASNLVPGNTEAFF
>TRBV12-3/TRBV12-4|once|TRBJ2-1|.
TGTGCCAGCAGTTTTAGTGATGAGCAGTTCTTC
CASSFSDEQFF
>TRBV19|.|TRBJ1-4|TRBD1
TGTGCCAGTAGTACCGACAGGGAAAATGAAAAACTGTTTTTT
CASSTDRENEKLFF
>TRBV30|.|TRBJ2-3|TRBD1
TGTGCCTGGGAGACAGGGAGCACAGATACGCAGTATTTT
CAWETGSTDTQYF
>TRBV30|.|TRBJ1-1|.
TGTGCCTGGAAGGAGACCCAAGAAGCTTTCTTT
CAWKETQEAFF
>TRBV30|.|TRBJ1-1|.
TGTGCCTGGAGCGAACCCCTTAAAGGGGGCACTGAAGCTTTCTTT
CAWSEPLKGGTEAFF
>TRBV6-6|once|TRBJ2-5|TRBD2
TGTGCCAGCAGTCCAAAGAGCGGGGAGGAGACCCAGTACTTC
CASSPKSGEETQYF
>TRBV30|.|TRBJ2-1|.
TGTGCCTGGATTGAACGGGGGGAGCAGTTCTTC
CAWIERGEQFF
>TRBV5-1|.|TRBJ1-6|.
TGCGCCAGCAGCTTGGACAATAATTCACCCCTCCACTTT
CASSLDNNSPLHF
>TRBV6-6|.|TRBJ2-3|.
TGTGCCAGCACCCCCCTGGGGCCGAGCACAGATACGCAGTATTTT
CASTPLGPSTDTQYF
>TRBV2|.|TRBJ1-2|.
TGTGCCAGCGCCCTTGGTCCTTCCCTAAACTATGGCTACACCTTC
CASALGPSLNYGYTF
>TRBV20-1|.|TRBJ2-5|.
TGCAGTGCTAGGCCAGGGGAGACCCAGTACTTC
CSARPGETQYF
>TRBV18|.|TRBJ1-5|.
TGTGCCAGCTCAGCCTCCTCACGGGTGGAGTACGGTCAGCCCCAGCATTTT
CASSASSRVEYGQPQHF
>TRBV7-9|once|TRBJ2-3|TRBD2
TGTGCCAGCAGCTTAGTTGTTAGCGGGGCAGATACGCAGTATTTT
CASSLVVSGADTQYF
>TRBV5-1|.|TRBJ2-3|TRBD2
TGCGCCAGCAGCTTGTTTAGCGGGGGGGCCCTAGATACGCAGTATTTT
CASSLFSGGALDTQYF
>TRBV5-4|few|TRBJ2-7|.
TGTGCCAGCAGCTCGTCCTACGAGCAGTACTTC
CASSSSYEQYF
>TRBV6-2/TRBV6-3|.|TRBJ2-2|.
TGTGCCAGCAGTTTGCCCTTCCAGTCCGGGGAGCTGTTTTTT
CASSLPFQSGELFF
>TRBV30|.|TRBJ1-5|.
TGTGCCTGGAGTGTGAGGGACAATCAGCCCCAGCATTTT
CAWSVRDNQPQHF
>TRBV18|few|TRBJ1-3|.
TGTGCCAGCTCACCAAGACGGGGGTACTCTGGAAACACCATATATTTT
CASSPRRGYSGNTIYF
>TRBV11-3|.|TRBJ2-7|.
TGTGCCAGCAGCTTAGAGCAGGGATCCTTCGCCGAGCAGTACTTC
CASSLEQGSFAEQYF
>TRBV27|.|TRBJ2-7|.
TGTGCCAGCAGCCCCATCGAAGTGGGCGCCGAGCAGTACTTC
CASSPIEVGAEQYF
>TRBV19|.|TRBJ1-1|TRBD1
TGTGCCAGTGTTATGGGACAGGGATGGACTGAAGCTTTCTTT
CASVMGQGWTEAFF
>TRBV19|.|TRBJ2-1|.
TGTGCCAGTAGTATCATTAGAAGCTCCTACAATGAGCAGTTCTTC
CASSIIRSSYNEQFF
>TRBV6-5|.|TRBJ2-3|.
TGTGCCAGCAGTCCCAGACCTAGGAGCACAGATACGCAGTATTTT
CASSPRPRSTDTQYF
>TRBV10-3|.|TRBJ1-2|.
TGTGCCATCAGTGAGCAGGGGAGTGGCTACACCTTC
CAISEQGSGYTF
>TRBV11-3|.|TRBJ2-1|.
TGTGCCAGCAGCCTGACGGGTGGGTCCTACAATGAGCAGTTCTTC
CASSLTGGSYNEQFF
>TRBV18|.|TRBJ1-5|.
TGTGCCAGCTCCTACGAGCGGTATCAGCCCCAGCATTTT
CASSYERYQPQHF
>TRBV7-3|.|TRBJ2-3|.
TGTGCCAGCAGCCCCAGCAGGACAGATACGCAGTATTTT
CASSPSRTDTQYF
>TRBV5-1|.|TRBJ2-7|TRBD2
TGCGCCAGCAGCCCCGGACTAGCGACTTACGAGCAGTACTTC
CASSPGLATYEQYF
>TRBV30|.|TRBJ1-1|.
TGTCCCCGTCCGGGCAGGGGGAACACTGAAGCTTTCTTT
CPRPGRGNTEAFF
>TRBV9|.|TRBJ2-7|.
TGTGCCAGCAGTGAGAACGCGGGCCGCGAGCAGTACTTC
CASSENAGREQYF
>TRBV5-1|.|TRBJ2-5|TRBD1
TGCGCCAGCAGTCAGGGGGCGTCCCAAGAGACCCAGTACTTC
CASSQGASQETQYF
>TRBV30|.|TRBJ1-4|.
TGTGCCTGGAGCCTGAGTACGGGAGAAAAACTGTTTTTT
CAWSLSTGEKLFF